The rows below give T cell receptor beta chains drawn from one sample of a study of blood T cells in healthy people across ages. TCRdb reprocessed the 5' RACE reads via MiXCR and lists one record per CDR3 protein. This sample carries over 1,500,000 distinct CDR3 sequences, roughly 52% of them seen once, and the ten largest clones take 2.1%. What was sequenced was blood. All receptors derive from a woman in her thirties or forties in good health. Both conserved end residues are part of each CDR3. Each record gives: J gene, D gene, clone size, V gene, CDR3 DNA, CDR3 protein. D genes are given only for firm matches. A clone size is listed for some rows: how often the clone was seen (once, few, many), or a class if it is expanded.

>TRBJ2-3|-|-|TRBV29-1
TGCAGCGGGTGGGGGGCAGATACGCAGTATTTT
CSGWGADTQYF
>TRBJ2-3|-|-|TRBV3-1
TGTGCCAGCAGCCAGGGTAGTTGGGGGGCCCAAGATACGCAGTATTTT
CASSQGSWGAQDTQYF
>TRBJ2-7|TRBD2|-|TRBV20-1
TGCAGTGCTAGGGAAGCGGGAGATGTAGGCGAGCAGTACTTC
CSAREAGDVGEQYF
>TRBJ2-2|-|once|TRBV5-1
TGCGCCAGCAGCTTGGGTGTGGGGAAGACCGGGGAGCTGTTTTTT
CASSLGVGKTGELFF
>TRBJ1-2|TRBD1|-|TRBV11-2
TGTGCCAGCAGCCACAATAACCCGGGACAGGGAGACGCAGAGAGTGGAAAGATCCTCTATGGCTACACCTTC
CASSHNNPGQGDAESGKILYGYTF
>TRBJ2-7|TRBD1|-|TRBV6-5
TGTGCCAGCAGTAGGACAGGGGGCGAACGTGAGGCCCAGTACTTC
CASSRTGGEREAQYF
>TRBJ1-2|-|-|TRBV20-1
TGCAGTGCCCGACGGGACGGTATTTCTAACTATGGCTACACCTTC
CSARRDGISNYGYTF
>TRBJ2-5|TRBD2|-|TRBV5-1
TGCGCCGGCAGTAACGGACTAGCTCCCGAGACCCAGTACTTC
CAGSNGLAPETQYF
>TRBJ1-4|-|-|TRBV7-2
TGTGCCAGCAGCCTAGGGAGAGCAGGTCTTAGTGAAAAACTGTTTTTT
CASSLGRAGLSEKLFF
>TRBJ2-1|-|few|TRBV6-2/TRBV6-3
TGTGCCAGCAGTGTTGCTTTGGGAGGCGAGCAGTTCTTC
CASSVALGGEQFF
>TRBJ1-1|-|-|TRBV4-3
TGCGCCAGCAGCCAACAAAGAGGGGGGACAAGGGGCAATGAAGCTTTCTTT
CASSQQRGGTRGNEAFF
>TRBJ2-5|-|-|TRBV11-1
TGTGCCAGCGCAACGGGGTGGGGTGAGACCCAGTACTTC
CASATGWGETQYF
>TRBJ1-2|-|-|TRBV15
TGTGCCACCAGCAGAGAGACGCTAAGTAACTATGGCTACACCTTC
CATSRETLSNYGYTF
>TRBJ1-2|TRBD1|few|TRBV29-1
TGCAGCGTTGGAAACAGGGGGCTCGAAGACTATGGCTACACCTTC
CSVGNRGLEDYGYTF
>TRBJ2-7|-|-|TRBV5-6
TGTGCCAGCAGCTCGGAACCCTCCCGACCCTCCTACGAGCAGTACTTC
CASSSEPSRPSYEQYF
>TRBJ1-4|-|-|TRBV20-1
TGCAGTGCTAGCTTGAGGGCGCAGGGCGAAAAACTGTTTTTT
CSASLRAQGEKLFF
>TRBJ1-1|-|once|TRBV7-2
TGTGCCAGCAGCTCGAGGGTTTCGAACACTGAAGCTTTCTTT
CASSSRVSNTEAFF
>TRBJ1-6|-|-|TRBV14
TGTGCCAGCAGCCAATACTCCATTAGGGGCTGGTGGGCGCCCCTCCACTTT
CASSQYSIRGWWAPLHF
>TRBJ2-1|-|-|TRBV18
TGTGCCAGCTCAGCCGACCCGATGCGGTTCTTC
CASSADPMRFF
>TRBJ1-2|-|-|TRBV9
TGTGCCAGCAGCGGACAGAATTTTAACTATGGCTACACCTTC
CASSGQNFNYGYTF
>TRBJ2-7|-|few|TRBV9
TGTGCCAGCAGCGTAGTTTTGCGCAGTTCTTCCTACGAGCAGTACTTC
CASSVVLRSSSYEQYF
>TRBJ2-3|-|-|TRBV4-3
TGCGCCAGCAGCCAGGACACTAGAACAATTACGCAGTATTTT
CASSQDTRTITQYF
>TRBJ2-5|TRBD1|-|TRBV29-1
TGCAGCGCAGGGGGCTTTTGGGAGACCCAGTACTTC
CSAGGFWETQYF